The rows below give T cell receptor beta chains drawn from one sample of a study of T cell responses to AZD1222 COVID-19 vaccine. The protocol was immunoSEQ multiplex PCR, while the TCRdb copy is restricted to in-frame clones and leaves out a portion. The data contain approximately 190,000 clones, approximately 93% of them singletons. The sample here was peripheral blood, taken 28 days after the second AZD1222 dose. The receptors here all came from an adult who received the AZD1222 COVID-19 vaccine. Both conserved end residues are part of each CDR3. D genes are given only for firm matches. Size tells how often a clone was seen (once, few, many) or the class of an expanded clone, and some rows leave it out.

len | d_gene | abundance | j_gene | v_gene | CDR3nt | CDR3aa
13 | - | - | TRBJ1-2 | TRBV4-3 | TGCGCCAGCAGCCAAGATACTCTAGGTGGCTACACCTTC | CASSQDTLGGYTF
12 | - | - | TRBJ2-7 | TRBV12-3/TRBV12-4 | TGTGCCAGCGGAGATGAGGGTCTTGAGCAGTACTTC | CASGDEGLEQYF
17 | - | - | TRBJ1-5 | TRBV5-5 | TGTGCCAGCAGCTCCGAATATCGGGTCCGTAGCAATCAGCCCCAGCATTTT | CASSSEYRVRSNQPQHF
15 | TRBD1 | - | TRBJ1-1 | TRBV6-5 | TGTGCCAGCAGTACCGCGGACAGGGTGTACACTGAAGCTTTCTTT | CASSTADRVYTEAFF
13 | - | - | TRBJ1-2 | TRBV12-3/TRBV12-4 | TGTGCCAGCAGCTTGGGTCCGGGGAACGGCTACACCTTC | CASSLGPGNGYTF
12 | - | - | TRBJ1-5 | TRBV6-2/TRBV6-3 | TGTGCCAGCAGTTGGTACAATCAGCCCCAGCATTTT | CASSWYNQPQHF
14 | - | - | TRBJ1-2 | TRBV6-2/TRBV6-3 | TGTGCCAGCAGTTACTCGAACCGCTTCGATGGCTACACCTTC | CASSYSNRFDGYTF
13 | TRBD1 | once | TRBJ1-1 | TRBV11-2 | TGTGCCAGCAGCCTACAGGGGAGCGCTGAAGCTTTCTTT | CASSLQGSAEAFF
14 | - | - | TRBJ2-2 | TRBV7-8 | TGTGCCAGCAGCCGGGGTAGCGTCACCGGGGAGCTGTTTTTT | CASSRGSVTGELFF
13 | - | - | TRBJ2-3 | TRBV5-4 | TGTGCCAGCAGCTTGTGGGTCACAGATACGCAGTATTTT | CASSLWVTDTQYF
14 | - | - | TRBJ2-2 | TRBV24-1 | TGTGCCACCAGTGGCGACGGGAACACCGGGGAGCTGTTTTTT | CATSGDGNTGELFF
11 | - | once | TRBJ2-7 | TRBV28 | TGTGCCAGCAGTTCCGGGTACGAGCAGTACTTC | CASSSGYEQYF